A single sample is the source of the 15 T cell receptor beta chains below, sequenced in a study of CD8+CD57+ T cells in acquired aplastic anemia. The template for TCR beta VDJ and CDR3 sequence profiling was genomic DNA. In TCRdb, the reads were re-called with MiXCR into one record per CDR3 protein. The sample records under 250,000 distinct CDR3 sequences, 50% to 70% being singletons. The authors sequenced patients whose flow cytometry had shown CD8+CD57+ cell expansion. Sequencing was carried out using sorted CD4+, CD8+, or CD8+CD57+ T cells (not recorded which) from PBMCs. These receptor sequences come from a human donor with aplastic anemia.

V usage is TRBV13 and J usage is TRBJ2-7, with TRBD1 as a possible D gene (6 bases). CDR1 and CDR2 from the germline V gene are PRHDT and FYEKMQ (reference sequence). Trimming stripped 3 bases from V and 7 bases from J, with 13 bases between. The length of the CDR3 is 13 residues. CDR3 residues: CASSLTGFREQYF. CDR3 DNA sequence: TGTGCCAGCAGCTTGACAGGTTTTCGGGAGCAGTACTTC.

This clonotype has a handful of counts. The DNA of the CDR3 is TGTGCCAGTAGTATAGGCGTGGGTACTGAAGCTTTCTTT. Protein: CASSIGVGTEAFF. The chain carries TRBV19 and TRBJ1-1; D unresolved. The V gene lost 1 base and the J gene lost 5 bases, with 8 bases spanning the gap. Per germline, CDR1 LNHDA and CDR2 SQIVND (reference sequence). This CDR3 contains 13 residues.

This clonotype occurred a few times. The chain carries TRBV10-3 and TRBJ2-7; 12 bases line up with TRBD2. The ends lost 3 bases at V and 0 bases at J; junction bases unmatched: 15. The germline CDR1 and CDR2 sequences are ENHRY and SYGVKD. The CDR3 is made up of 20 amino acids. CDR3 coding DNA: TGTGCCATCAGTGACAGTCGACTAGCGGGAGCCCTAGATTTCTCCTACGAGCAGTACTTC. This translates into CAISDSRLAGALDFSYEQYF.

This chain connects TRBV14 to TRBJ1-2, with D unresolved. The CDR3 runs 15 residues. Germline CDR1 is SGHDN and CDR2 is FVKESK. V gave up 1 base and J gave up 7 bases, with 16 bases separating them. DNA for the CDR3: TGTGCCAGCAGCCAAGTGAATCAACTTCTGGGTGGCTACACCTTC. It codes for CASSQVNQLLGGYTF.

This clonotype was recorded only once. This chain joins TRBV5-1 and TRBJ2-2; D is undetermined. The CDR3 length is 14 residues. V was pared by 4 bases and J by 5 bases, with 12 bases between. CDR1 is SGHRS, CDR2 YFSETQ, per germline. The CDR3 DNA sequence: TGCGCCAGCAGCATGCTCACAGATACCGGGGAGCTGTTTTTT. It is translated as CASSMLTDTGELFF.

The table lists this clonotype with a count of one. V and J are TRBV6-1 and TRBJ1-1; 9 bases line up with TRBD1. The germline CDR1 and CDR2 sequences are MNHNS and SASEGT. The CDR3 length is 15 residues. Trimming cost V 6 bases and J 4 bases; bases outside gene matches: 9. CDR3 nucleotides: TGTGCCAGCAGCGATACAGGGGGCAGGGGCACTGAAGCTTTCTTT. Its protein product is CASSDTGGRGTEAFF.

The chain joins TRBV7-3 to TRBJ2-7; 10 bases match TRBD1. The CDR3 consists of 19 residues. The J segment lost 2 bases and the V segment lost 0 bases, leaving 13 bases of the junction unmatched. CDR1 and CDR2 from the germline V gene are SGHTA and FQGTGA. CDR3 amino acids: CASSLTGPPGQGIAYEQYF. CDR3 coding DNA: TGTGCCAGCAGCTTAACCGGACCCCCGGGACAGGGGATAGCCTACGAGCAGTACTTC.

V is TRBV19 and J is TRBJ1-2, with D perhaps matching TRBD1 (6 bases). The CDR3 runs to 12 residues. Germline CDR1 is LNHDA and CDR2 is SQIVND (reference sequence). V was pared by 4 bases and J by 6 bases, with 9 bases between. Written as DNA, the CDR3 is TGTGCCAGTAGTAGACAGGCGAATGGCTACACCTTC. This sequence encodes CASSRQANGYTF.

This clonotype was seen only once. The CDR3: CASSGLRGTEAFF. DNA of the CDR3: TGTGCCAGCAGTGGCCTGCGGGGGACTGAAGCTTTCTTT. This chain connects TRBV2 to TRBJ1-1; perhaps TRBD1 as D (5 bases). CDR1 is SNHLY and CDR2 is FYNNEI in the germline V gene. The ends were cut back, 4 bases at V and 5 bases at J, with 11 bases in the middle. The CDR3 is 13 residues long. The full variable domain, its missing parts supplied by reference TRBV2 and TRBJ1-1, is EPEVTQTPSHQVTQMGQEVILRCVPISNHLYFYWYRQILGQKVEFLVSFYNNEISEKSEIFDDQFSVERPDGSNFTLKIRSTKLEDSAMYFCASSGLRGTEAFFGQGTRLTVV.

The chain employs TRBV2 and TRBJ2-3; D unresolved. CDR1 and CDR2 (germline): SNHLY, FYNNEI. The CDR3 contains 14 residues. V gave up 3 bases and J gave up 0 bases, with 7 bases separating them. This CDR3 is CASSEQRSTDTQYF. DNA for the CDR3: TGTGCCAGCAGTGAGCAGCGCAGCACAGATACGCAGTATTTT.

V gene TRBV20-1 combines with J gene TRBJ2-7; D uncertain. Trimming shortened V by 3 bases and J by 6 bases, and 18 bases separated the two germline ends. Germline V gene data show CDR1 as DFQATT and CDR2 as SNEGSKA (reference sequence). The CDR3 runs to 14 residues. In DNA, the CDR3 is TGCAGTGCTAGTAGGGATTCCCAGAGGTTCGAGCAGTACTTC. Protein product: CSASRDSQRFEQYF.

This clonotype showed up many times. The chain links TRBV10-3 to TRBJ1-5; D is ambiguous. The germline V gene has CDR1 ENHRY and CDR2 SYGVKD. V was pared by 3 bases and J by 0 bases, with 3 bases between. This CDR3 has 13 amino acids. CDR3 DNA sequence: TGTGCCATCAGTGACAGTAGCAATCAGCCCCAGCATTTT. This codes for CAISDSSNQPQHF.

CDR3 loop: CASSPARGGAETQYF. The DNA for the CDR3 is TGTGCCAGCAGCCCCGCCCGAGGGGGCGCCGAGACCCAGTACTTC. The genes are TRBV7-9 and TRBJ2-1; 7 bases are a match to TRBD1. The end of the DNA aligns better with TRBJ2-5, so the J call may be wrong. Germline V gene data show CDR1 as SEHNR and CDR2 as FQNEAQ (reference sequence). CDR3 size: 15 residues.

The chain links TRBV7-2 to TRBJ2-7, with 7 bases fitting TRBD1. Germline CDR1 reads SGHTA; CDR2 reads FQGNSA. CDR3 size: 19 residues. Trimming removed 6 bases from V and 1 base from J; junction bases left unmatched: 21. The CDR3 spells CASSRKVQTGYFPSYEQYF. CDR3 nucleotides: TGTGCCAGCAGTCGAAAGGTGCAGACAGGGTACTTCCCATCCTACGAGCAGTACTTC.

This clonotype was detected a few times. This rearrangement joins TRBV19 to TRBJ1-5; D perhaps matches TRBD1 (6 bases). In germline, CDR1 is LNHDA, CDR2 SQIVND (reference sequence). The CDR3 sequence is 15 residues long. V was trimmed by 1 base and J by 3 bases, leaving 10 bases between them. The CDR3 DNA sequence: TGTGCCAGTAGTATAGTTGACAGGACCAATCAGCCCCAGCATTTT. Protein sequence: CASSIVDRTNQPQHF.